Presented here are 27 T cell receptor beta chains from one specimen sequenced in a study of metastatic and nonmetastatic thyroid tumors. No patient had received any treatment before thyroid surgery. From the PCR reads, TCRdb re-called clones with MiXCR. The table includes approximately 14,000 clones, about 35% detected once. The sequenced sample was tumor tissue. The source is a male donor with papillary thyroid cancer or a benign thyroid nodule (not recorded which). Some clones in this sample may be carry-over from other donors' samples.

Concerning this clone: At the DNA level, this CDR3 is encoded by other sequences in the same sample as well. The genes are TRBV10-2 and TRBJ2-7, with D possibly being TRBD1 (5 bases). V lost 5 bases and J 4 bases, leaving 12 bases between the germline ends. There are 13 residues in the CDR3. In germline, CDR1 is WSHSY, CDR2 SAAADI. DNA of the CDR3: TGCGCCAGCAGTCTAGACAGTTTTTACGAGCAGTACTTC. Translating gives CASSLDSFYEQYF.

CDR3 nucleotides: TGCGCCAGCAGCTATGAGGGGGGCACAGATACGCAGTATTTT. This translates into CASSYEGGTDTQYF. The chain joins TRBV5-1 to TRBJ2-3, with D possibly being TRBD1 (6 bases). This CDR3 has 14 residues. V dropped 3 bases and J dropped 1 base, with 9 bases sitting between them. Germline V lookup: CDR1 SGHRS, CDR2 YFSETQ.

Comment on this clone: The sample holds other DNA sequences that translate to the same CDR3. This chain links TRBV6-1 with TRBJ1-5; D unclear. In germline, CDR1 is MNHNS, CDR2 SASEGT. CDR3 length: 16 residues. Trimming left V 7 bases short and J 8 bases short, with 24 bases between. DNA for the CDR3: TGTGCCAGCAAGCCTAGATATGACGCCCGGGATGAGCCCCAGCATTTT. It codes for CASKPRYDARDEPQHF.

This clone was seen at least ten times. The V call is TRBV5-8, the J call TRBJ1-2; no definite D call. The germline V and J ends were trimmed by 1 base and 0 bases, with 10 bases remaining between them. This CDR3 is built from 15 residues. Germline assignment: CDR1 SGHTS and CDR2 YDEGEE. CDR3 sequence: CASSLKVLANYGYTF. CDR3 DNA sequence: TGTGCCAGCAGCTTGAAGGTTTTAGCTAACTATGGCTACACCTTC. Filled out from reference TRBV5-8 and TRBJ1-2, the complete variable domain reads EAGVTQSPTHLIKTRGQQATLRCSPISGHTSVYWYQQALGLGLQFLLWYDEGEERNRGNFPPRFSGRQFPNYSSELNVNALELEDSALYLCASSLKVLANYGYTFGSGTRLTVV.

At least ten counts were recorded for this clone. The chain has TRBV24-1 and TRBJ2-1; D perhaps matches TRBD1 (5 bases). The CDR3 length is 13 residues. V was trimmed by 5 bases and J by 7 bases, leaving 11 bases between them. Germline CDR1 KGHDR, CDR2 SFDVKD. CDR3 loop: CATSGPGSNEQFF. The CDR3 DNA is TGTGCCACCAGTGGTCCAGGGTCTAATGAGCAGTTCTTC.

The chain recombines TRBV6-1 with TRBJ2-2; 11 bases map to TRBD1. CDR1 MNHNS and CDR2 SASEGT come from the germline V gene. J gave up 3 bases and V 6 bases, and 3 bases lay outside the gene matches. The CDR3 loop spans 15 amino acids. The CDR3 bases are TGTGCCAGCAGGCCGGGACAGGGGGACACCGGGGAGCTGTTTTTT. Translation gives CASRPGQGDTGELFF.

This chain joins TRBV28 and TRBJ1-5; 11 bases match TRBD1. V shed 5 bases and J 6 bases; nucleotides not matched to a gene: 9. Germline-derived CDR1 and CDR2 are MDHEN and SYDVKM. This CDR3 comprises 16 residues. As DNA, the CDR3 is TGTGCCAGCAGTCCCGGGACAGGGGGGCATGGTCAGCCCCAGCATTTT. It translates to CASSPGTGGHGQPQHF.

This clone was seen a single time. A much larger clonotype is one base distant, so this may be a read error. The V gene is TRBV7-3, the J gene TRBJ2-3, with D unresolved. The CDR3 extends over 14 amino acids. V was trimmed by 1 base and J by 2 bases, leaving 7 bases between them. Germline V CDR1 and CDR2: SGHTA, FQGTGA. The CDR3 bases are TGTGCCAGCAGCTTAAGTGGTGACACAGATACGCAGTATTTT. This translates into CASSLSGDTDTQYF.

The chain is built from TRBV6-1 and TRBJ2-2, with D possibly TRBD2 on 5 matching bases. CDR1 is MNHNS, CDR2 SASEGT, per germline. V dropped 3 bases and J dropped 6 bases, with 8 bases sitting between them. This CDR3 region has 13 residues. CDR3 residues: CASSEVEAGELFF. The CDR3 DNA is TGTGCCAGCAGTGAGGTGGAGGCCGGGGAGCTGTTTTTT.

This clone has a count of ten or more. The chain joins TRBV12-3 or TRBV12-4 to TRBJ1-5; perhaps TRBD1 as D (6 bases). The CDR3 has 15 residues. Deletions cut 5 bases from V and 2 bases from J, with 13 bases between. The CDR3 is CASSLTGQGNQPQHF. The CDR3, as DNA: TGTGCCAGCAGTCTTACAGGGCAGGGCAATCAGCCCCAGCATTTT.

Details on this clone: The CDR3 end shows no conserved phenylalanine or tryptophan, and so a read error is likely. The rearrangement joins TRBV20-1 to TRBJ2-3, with 7 bases matching TRBD1. The CDR3 sequence is 16 residues long. CDR1 DFQATT and CDR2 SNEGSKA come from the germline V gene (reference sequence). The CDR3 sequence: CSARAPGDRITNTQYV. The CDR3 region has the DNA TGCAGTGCTAGAGCCCCCGGGGACAGAATCACAAATACGCAGTATGTT.

V is TRBV11-2 and J is TRBJ2-5; TRBD2 matches at 16 bases. CDR1 and CDR2 from the germline V gene are SGHAT and FQNNGV. The CDR3 covers 18 residues. The trim removed 5 bases at V and 4 bases at J, leaving 10 bases unmatched. The CDR3 sequence: CASSLAGTSGRGGETQYF. CDR3 DNA sequence: TGTGCCAGCAGCCTCGCCGGGACTAGCGGGAGGGGTGGAGAGACCCAGTACTTC.

In this sample, this clone turned up many times. V usage is TRBV9 and J usage is TRBJ1-6, with D unclear. The germline gives CDR1 SGDLS, CDR2 YYNGEE. The CDR3 has 14 amino acids. V was shortened by 3 bases and J by 5 bases, with 9 bases between the two germline ends. Here the CDR3 reads CASSARVNNSPLHF. The CDR3 region has the DNA TGTGCCAGCAGCGCAAGGGTTAATAATTCACCCCTCCACTTT. Variable domain in full (rest from reference TRBV9 and TRBJ1-6): DSGVTQTPKHLITATGQRVTLRCSPRSGDLSVYWYQQSLDQGLQFLIQYYNGEERAKGNILERFSAQQFPDLHSELNLSSLELGDSALYFCASSARVNNSPLHFGNGTRLTVT.

This clone is medium-sized in the sample. The chain recombines TRBV7-2 with TRBJ2-7; 7 bases line up with TRBD2. CDR3 length equals 16 residues. Germline CDR1 reads SGHTA; CDR2 reads FQGNSA. V lost 3 bases, J lost 4 bases, and 12 bases stayed unmatched. CDR3 amino acids: CASSFAQSGMGYEQYF. CDR3 coding DNA: TGTGCCAGCAGCTTCGCCCAGAGCGGGATGGGTTACGAGCAGTACTTC.

In this sample, this clone is medium-sized (0.01 to 0.1%). V and J are TRBV20-1 and TRBJ2-3; TRBD1 matches 8 bases. The ends lost 2 bases at V and 5 bases at J; junction bases unmatched: 3. The CDR3 loop spans 13 amino acids. Per the germline V gene, CDR1 is DFQATT and CDR2 is SNEGSKA (reference sequence). The DNA of the CDR3 is TGCAGTGCTAGAAAACAGGGGGGAGATACGCAGTATTTT. Protein sequence: CSARKQGGDTQYF.

For this clone: The junction and the germline gene differ at one end; a read error may be behind it. The sample has other DNA sequences that encode this CDR3 too. The rearrangement links TRBV18 to TRBJ2-3; no firm D call. Germline V gene lookup returns CDR1 KGHSH and CDR2 LQKENI. The CDR3 length is 12 residues. The CDR3 reads CASSPPINTQYF. In DNA, the CDR3 is TGTGCTAGCTCACCACCTATAAATACGCAGTATTTT.

This clone was recorded at least ten times. This could be a read error, since a much larger clone is one nucleotide away. The same CDR3 is also encoded by other DNA sequences in this sample. The CDR3 spells CASSYGGGESYEQYF. CDR3 bases: TGTGCCAGCAGTTACGGGGGGGGTGAGTCCTACGAGCAGTACTTC. The J gene is TRBJ2-7, the V gene TRBV6-5; the match to TRBD2 covers 7 bases. Trimming cost V 2 bases and J 1 base; bases outside gene matches: 5. The length of the CDR3 is 15 residues. Germline CDR1 reads MNHEY; CDR2 reads SVGAGI.

There are many counts of this clone. This rearrangement joins TRBV5-1 to TRBJ1-5; D unclear. V lost 0 bases to trimming and J lost 0 bases, with 10 bases between them. The germline V gene encodes CDR1 SGHRS and CDR2 YFSETQ. The CDR3 contains 16 residues. The CDR3, as DNA: TGCGCCAGCAGCTTGGGGGGAAGCTATAGCAATCAGCCCCAGCATTTT. Translation: CASSLGGSYSNQPQHF.

This clone is labeled as medium-sized. The chain carries TRBV6-1 and TRBJ1-2; D uncertain. V lost 5 bases, J lost 2 bases, and 9 bases lay in between. Germline CDR1 MNHNS, CDR2 SASEGT. The length of the CDR3 is 13 residues. The chain's CDR3 is CASSLAGNYGYTF. The CDR3 coding sequence is TGTGCCAGCAGTTTGGCGGGGAACTATGGCTACACCTTC.

As for this clone: The conserved final phenylalanine or tryptophan is absent from the CDR3, which likely points to a read error. The gene calls are TRBV28 and TRBJ1-1; a possible D gene is TRBD1 (6 bases). Germline CDR1 is MDHEN and CDR2 is SYDVKM. This CDR3 contains 14 residues. Trimming took 4 bases from V and 3 from J, leaving 12 bases between them. CDR3 sequence reads: CASSWGTWDTEAFS. The CDR3 DNA reads TGTGCCAGCAGTTGGGGGACATGGGACACTGAAGCTTTCTCT.

The CDR3 reads CANKGPYPYEQYF. As DNA, the CDR3 is TGTGCCAACAAGGGGCCCTACCCCTACGAGCAGTACTTC. The chain links TRBV19 to TRBJ2-7; TRBD1 might be the D (5 bases). The CDR3 extends over 13 amino acids. V was clipped by 10 bases and J by 2 bases, with 15 bases between them. Germline V gene sequence: CDR1 LNHDA, CDR2 SQIVND (reference sequence).

V and J are TRBV20-1 and TRBJ2-3; 7 nucleotides line up with TRBD2. The V segment lost 4 bases and the J segment 6 bases; nucleotides outside the gene matches: 13. Germline V gene lookup returns CDR1 DFQATT and CDR2 SNEGSKA (reference sequence). This CDR3 is built from 15 residues. The CDR3 nucleotides read TGCAGTGCTACGCCAATAGCGTGGGGGGGGGATACGCAGTATTTT. This codes for CSATPIAWGGDTQYF.

The V call is TRBV30, the J call TRBJ1-3; D is undetermined. Germline lookup yields CDR1 GTSNPN and CDR2 SVGIG (reference sequence). The CDR3 has 16 residues. V lost 0 bases, J lost 2 bases, and 14 bases lay in between. CDR3: CAWSVNFWGAGNTIYF. The CDR3 region has the DNA TGTGCCTGGAGTGTAAACTTTTGGGGTGCTGGAAACACCATATATTTT.

Note on this clone: The conserved closing phenylalanine or tryptophan is absent in this CDR3, likely reflecting a read error. The chain links TRBV6-2 or TRBV6-3 to TRBJ1-5, with D perhaps TRBD1 (5 bases). The CDR3 covers 15 residues. V was clipped by 5 bases and J by 7 bases, with 18 bases between them. CDR1 MNHEY and CDR2 SVGEGT come from the germline V gene. For the CDR3, the DNA is TGTGCCAGCAGTCACGAATCCCCTTGGGACCAGCCCCAGCATTAT. Encoded protein: CASSHESPWDQPQHY.

This clone was observed once. The V and J genes are TRBV20-1 and TRBJ2-5; D not resolved. Germline loops: CDR1 DFQATT, CDR2 SNEGSKA (reference sequence). The CDR3 is 11 residues long. Trimming cost V 3 bases and J 3 bases, with 5 bases left between them. The CDR3 spells CSASREETQYF. Written as DNA, the CDR3 is TGCAGTGCTAGCCGAGAAGAGACCCAGTACTTC.

Note on this clone: The missing conserved phenylalanine or tryptophan at the end of this CDR3 makes a read error likely. No DNA is shown, since the ends of the CDR3 on it are uncertain; the CDR3 is the one TCRdb lists. V usage is TRBV12-3 or TRBV12-4 and J usage is TRBJ1-1. The CDR3 is 15 residues long, ends included. The CDR3 loop reads CASSSQEVVYTEAYC.

The chain recombines TRBV20-1 with TRBJ1-1; D may be TRBD1 (6 bases). The germline CDR1 and CDR2 sequences are DFQATT and SNEGSKA (reference sequence). V was trimmed by 2 bases and J by 4 bases, leaving 14 bases between them. The CDR3 loop spans 14 amino acids. CDR3 in amino acids: CSARKQGGPTEAFF. CDR3 nucleotide sequence: TGCAGTGCTAGAAAACAGGGAGGACCCACTGAAGCTTTCTTT.